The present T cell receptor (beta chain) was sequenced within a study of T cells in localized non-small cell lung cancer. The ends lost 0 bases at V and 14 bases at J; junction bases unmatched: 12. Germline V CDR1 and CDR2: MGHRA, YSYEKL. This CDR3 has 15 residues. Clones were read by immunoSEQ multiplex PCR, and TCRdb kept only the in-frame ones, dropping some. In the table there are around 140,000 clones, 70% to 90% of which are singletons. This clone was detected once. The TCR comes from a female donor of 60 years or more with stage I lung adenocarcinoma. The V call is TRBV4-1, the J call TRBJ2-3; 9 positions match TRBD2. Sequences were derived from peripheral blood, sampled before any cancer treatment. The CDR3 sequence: CASSQEAREGRPRYF. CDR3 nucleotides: TGCGCCAGCAGCCAAGAGGCGCGGGAGGGCCGGCCTAGGTATTTT.